This T cell receptor (beta chain) was obtained from a study of control samples from healthy donors and cancer patients. The method was immunoSEQ multiplex PCR; TCRdb's version includes in-frame clones alone and lacks a portion of them. The sample lists over 100,000 clones, over 85% occurring once. Germline CDR1 and CDR2: SGHVS and FNYEAQ. V dropped 1 base and J dropped 0 bases, with 19 bases sitting between them. CDR3 size: 19 residues. The gene calls are TRBV7-6 and TRBJ2-4; TRBD1 might be the D (6 bases). This sequence was found in a man aged 18 to 30 in good health. Source material: blood. The CDR3, as DNA: TGTGCCAGCAGCTTAGAAGTATTTGGGACAATGGGAGCCAAAAACATTCAGTACTTC. Translated, it gives CASSLEVFGTMGAKNIQYF. Complete variable domain (other parts from reference TRBV7-6 and TRBJ2-4): GAGVSQSPRYKVTKRGQDVALRCDPISGHVSLYWYRQALGQGPEFLTYFNYEAQQDKSGLPNDRFSAERPEGSISTLTIQRTEQRDSAMYRCASSLEVFGTMGAKNIQYFGAGTRLSVL.